The sequence of this TCR beta chain was determined in a study of blood T cell repertoires in COVID-19. Study details: Spain, Italy and the United States supplied samples that represented acute and convalescent COVID-19.

From germline, CDR1 is SGHNT and CDR2 YYREEE (reference sequence). The V end lost 2 bases, the J end lost 1 base, and 6 bases lay between the germline ends. The CDR3 is 13 residues long. Recruitment covered about 25 US areas and drew participants whose ages spanned roughly 18 to 100 years. Which cohort a participant joined came from the clinical history participants gave. Recovery meant two consecutive negative NP/OP PCR tests, professional clearance, or resolved symptoms. Data came from immunoSEQ multiplex PCR; TCRdb stores just in-frame clones and leaves some out. Among 95,000 to 150,000 clones listed, less than 90% were seen once.

The V gene is TRBV5-4, the J gene TRBJ1-1; no definite D call. The origin of this receptor is a woman aged 25 to 39 who had recovered from COVID-19. The sample taken for sequencing was PBMCs or T cells enriched from blood (not recorded which). Here the CDR3 DNA reads TGTGCCAGCAGCTTCTGGGCGAACACTGAAGCTTTCTTT. Amino acid sequence: CASSFWANTEAFF.